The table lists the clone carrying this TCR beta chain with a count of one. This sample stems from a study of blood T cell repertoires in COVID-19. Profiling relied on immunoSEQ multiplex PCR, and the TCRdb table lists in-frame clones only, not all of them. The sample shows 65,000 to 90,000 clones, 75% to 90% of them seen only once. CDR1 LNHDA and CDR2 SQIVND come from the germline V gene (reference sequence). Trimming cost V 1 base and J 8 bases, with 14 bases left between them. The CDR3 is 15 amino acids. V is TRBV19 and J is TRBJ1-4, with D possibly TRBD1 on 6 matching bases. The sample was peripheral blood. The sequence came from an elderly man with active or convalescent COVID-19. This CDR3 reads CASSIAQGLGEKLFF. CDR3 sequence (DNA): TGTGCCAGTAGTATAGCCCAGGGGCTGGGGGAAAAACTGTTTTTT.